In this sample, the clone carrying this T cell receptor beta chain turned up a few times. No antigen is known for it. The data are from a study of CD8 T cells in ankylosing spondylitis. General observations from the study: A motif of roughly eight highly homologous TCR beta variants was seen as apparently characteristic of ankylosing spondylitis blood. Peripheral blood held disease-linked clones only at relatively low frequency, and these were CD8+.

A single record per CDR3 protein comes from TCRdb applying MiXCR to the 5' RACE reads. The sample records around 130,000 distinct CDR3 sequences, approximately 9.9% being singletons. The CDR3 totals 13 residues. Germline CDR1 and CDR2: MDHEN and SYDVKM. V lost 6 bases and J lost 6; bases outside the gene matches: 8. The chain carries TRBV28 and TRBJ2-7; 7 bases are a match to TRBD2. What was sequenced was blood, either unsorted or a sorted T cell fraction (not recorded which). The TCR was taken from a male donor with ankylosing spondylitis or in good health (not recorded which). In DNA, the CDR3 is TGTGCCAGCAGGCTCCGACTAGCCTCCGAGCAGTACTTC. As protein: CASRLRLASEQYF. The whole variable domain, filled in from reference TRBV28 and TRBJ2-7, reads DVKVTQSSRYLVKRTGEKVFLECVQDMDHENMFWYRQDPGLGLRLIYFSYDVKMKEKGDIPEGYSVSREKKERFSLILESASTNQTSMYLCASRLRLASEQYFGPGTRLTVT.